This passage covers 27 T cell receptor beta chains from one sample sequenced in a study of CD8 T cells in Susac syndrome. An amount of RNA that ranged from roughly 0.45 to 1 ug was reverse transcribed with random hexamers. Each CDR3 protein is one row after TCRdb ran MiXCR on the immunoSEQ multiplex PCR reads. Of more than 110,000 distinct CDR3 sequences listed, more than 85% are singletons. Sequencing input: CD4+ T cells from PBMCs. These receptors originate from a human donor with Susac syndrome.

The chain has TRBV29-1 and TRBJ2-1; 8 bases match TRBD2. The CDR3 contains 14 residues. The V and J ends lost 6 bases and 3 bases, in that order; junction bases with no gene match: 7. Per germline, CDR1 SQVTM and CDR2 ANQGSEA. In nucleotides, the CDR3 is TGCAGCGTGGGAACTAGCGGCCTCTACAATGAGCAGTTCTTC. Its protein product is CSVGTSGLYNEQFF.

V usage is TRBV9 and J usage is TRBJ2-1, with unresolved D. The germline V gene has CDR1 SGDLS and CDR2 YYNGEE. Between the trimmed V and J ends, which lost 0 bases and 3 bases, there was a span of 4 bases. This CDR3 has 13 residues. CDR3 bases: TGTGCCAGCAGCGTAGCTCTCTACAATGAGCAGTTCTTC. Amino acid sequence: CASSVALYNEQFF.

A note on this clonotype: An end of the junction does not agree with germline; a read error may underlie this. The genes are TRBV30 and TRBJ1-5, with 9 bases that match TRBD1. This CDR3 is built from 15 residues. Germline loops: CDR1 GTSNPN, CDR2 SVGIG (reference sequence). CDR3 region: CAWSRTGVSTQPQHF. The CDR3 coding sequence is TGTGCCTGGAGTCGGACAGGGGTAAGCACTCAGCCCCAGCATTTT.

The V gene is TRBV4-2, the J gene TRBJ1-1; the match to TRBD1 covers 7 bases. Germline CDR1 LGHNA, CDR2 YNFKEQ. The CDR3 totals 14 residues. Losses at the gene ends were 6 bases for V and 0 bases for J; bases not matched to a gene: 4. The DNA for the CDR3 is TGTGCCAGCAGGACGGGACAGATGAACACTGAAGCTTTCTTT. Protein product: CASRTGQMNTEAFF.

This chain links TRBV18 with TRBJ2-2, with D perhaps TRBD2 (5 bases). Trimming cost V 3 bases and J 2 bases, with 13 bases left between them. The CDR3 sequence is 16 residues long. Germline CDR1 and CDR2: KGHSH and LQKENI. Here the CDR3 DNA reads TGTGCCAGCTCACCCCGCGAGGGTCCCAACACCGGGGAGCTGTTTTTT. This translates into CASSPREGPNTGELFF.

The gene calls are TRBV30 and TRBJ2-6; 10 positions agree with TRBD1. Germline V gene lookup returns CDR1 GTSNPN and CDR2 SVGIG (reference sequence). CDR3 length: 18 amino acids. J gave up 0 bases and V 0 bases, and 5 bases lay outside the gene matches. CDR3 region: CAWSVWDRGFSGANVLTF. The CDR3 DNA sequence: TGTGCCTGGAGTGTTTGGGACAGGGGCTTCTCTGGGGCCAACGTCCTGACTTTC.

This clonotype was counted only a few times. The J gene is TRBJ2-7, the V gene TRBV29-1; 8 bases agree with TRBD1. The CDR3 runs to 14 residues. Germline V lookup: CDR1 SQVTM, CDR2 ANQGSEA. Unmatched junction bases numbered 7, after V lost 2 bases and J lost 4 bases. The CDR3 nucleotides are TGCAGCGTTGAATCGGCAGGGGGCCGGTACGAGCAGTACTTC. This sequence encodes CSVESAGGRYEQYF.

V gene TRBV10-3 combines with J gene TRBJ1-2; D possibly corresponds to TRBD1 (5 bases). Trimming shortened V by 2 bases and J by 5 bases, and 6 bases separated the two germline ends. CDR3 length: 12 amino acids. Looked up from germline, CDR1 is ENHRY and CDR2 is SYGVKD. Written as DNA, the CDR3 is TGTGCCATCAGTGAGACAGGTTATGGCTACACCTTC. As protein: CAISETGYGYTF.

This clonotype was found once. The J gene is TRBJ1-1, the V gene TRBV20-1; D uncertain. Germline V lookup: CDR1 DFQATT, CDR2 SNEGSKA (reference sequence). The CDR3 covers 11 residues. V lost 7 bases and J 6 bases, leaving 12 bases between the germline ends. The CDR3 here is CSVEGGAEAFF. DNA of the CDR3: TGCAGTGTCGAGGGTGGAGCTGAAGCTTTCTTT.

The chain employs TRBV7-9 and TRBJ2-5; TRBD2 matches 8 bases. Unmatched junction bases numbered 10, after V lost 5 bases and J lost 5 bases. CDR3 length: 15 amino acids. Germline V gene lookup returns CDR1 SEHNR and CDR2 FQNEAQ (reference sequence). The CDR3 loop reads CASSPSSGRGETQYF. DNA of the CDR3: TGTGCCAGCAGCCCTTCCAGCGGGAGAGGGGAGACCCAGTACTTC.

The CDR3 DNA reads as TGTGCCAGCAGTTTACCGCTCGTGGGCGGGACCCAGTACTTC. Translating gives CASSLPLVGGTQYF. The genes are TRBV28 and TRBJ2-5; no firm D call. Germline loops: CDR1 MDHEN, CDR2 SYDVKM. V gave up 2 bases and J gave up 7 bases, with 14 bases separating them. This CDR3 has 14 residues.

The genes are TRBV9 and TRBJ1-5; 9 positions agree with TRBD1. Trimming removed 4 bases from V and 9 bases from J; junction bases left unmatched: 8. CDR1 is SGDLS and CDR2 is YYNGEE in the germline V gene. The CDR3 sequence is 14 residues long. The chain's CDR3 is CASSPTSGQGPQHF. In nucleotides, the CDR3 is TGTGCCAGCAGCCCCACATCGGGACAGGGGCCCCAGCATTTT.

The rearrangement uses TRBV15 and TRBJ2-2; weak D call: TRBD2 (6 bases). Germline V gene data show CDR1 as LNHNV and CDR2 as YYDKDF (reference sequence). The germline V and J ends were trimmed by 1 base and 1 base, with 16 bases remaining between them. This CDR3 contains 18 residues. CDR3 loop: CATSRVLTGTWNTGELFF. The CDR3 nucleotides are TGTGCCACCAGCAGAGTACTGACCGGGACTTGGAACACCGGGGAGCTGTTTTTT.

This chain joins TRBV20-1 and TRBJ1-1, with D tentatively TRBD1 (5 bases). The CDR3 covers 13 residues. V shed 0 bases and J shed 5 bases, with 10 bases lying between them. From germline, CDR1 is DFQATT and CDR2 SNEGSKA (reference sequence). The CDR3 here is CSARDFRETEAFF. In DNA, the CDR3 is TGCAGTGCTAGAGATTTCAGGGAAACTGAAGCTTTCTTT.

CDR3 bases: TGCGCCAGCAGCTTGGCCGGGACTAGTGGGGTCCAAGAGACCCAGTACTTC. It translates to CASSLAGTSGVQETQYF. The chain couples TRBV5-1 to TRBJ2-5, with 8 bases aligning to TRBD2. The CDR3 has 17 amino acids. With V trimmed by 0 bases and J by 1 base, 8 bases remained unmatched. In germline, CDR1 is SGHRS, CDR2 YFSETQ.

The rearrangement links TRBV11-2 to TRBJ2-7; TRBD1 aligns across 10 bases. Germline values: CDR1 SGHAT, CDR2 FQNNGV. The V gene end was trimmed by 1 base and the J gene end by 4 bases; junction bases not matched to a gene: 4. CDR3 size: 15 residues. CDR3 DNA sequence: TGTGCCAGCAGCTTAGCGGGACAGGGGATTTACGAGCAGTACTTC. This translates into CASSLAGQGIYEQYF.

DNA for the CDR3: TGCGCCAGCTCAGCGGGCGGCTACACCTTC. Translation: CASSAGGYTF. The chain is built from TRBV4-1 and TRBJ1-2; D call uncertain. Germline CDR1 is MGHRA and CDR2 is YSYEKL. V was shortened by 8 bases and J by 8 bases, with 9 bases between the two germline ends. The CDR3 sequence is 10 residues long.

V and J are TRBV30 and TRBJ2-1; 11 bases are a match to TRBD2. The germline V gene has CDR1 GTSNPN and CDR2 SVGIG (reference sequence). V gave up 7 bases and J gave up 7 bases; unmatched junction bases: 15. This CDR3 comprises 16 residues. CDR3 in DNA: TGTGCCTCCCCCAAGGGGACTAGCGGAGCGCGAAATGAGCAGTTCTTC. It specifies CASPKGTSGARNEQFF.

The chain recombines TRBV20-1 with TRBJ2-4; D is unclear. CDR1 is DFQATT, CDR2 SNEGSKA, per germline (reference sequence). The V and J ends lost 0 bases and 4 bases respectively, with 19 bases between them. This CDR3 region has 17 residues. The CDR3 spells CSARDVSVWPEKNIQYF. In DNA form, the CDR3 reads TGCAGTGCTAGAGATGTGTCCGTTTGGCCAGAGAAAAACATTCAGTACTTC.

This chain connects TRBV6-2 or TRBV6-3 to TRBJ2-6; the D gene is possibly TRBD2 (5 bases). CDR1 and CDR2 from the germline V gene are MNHEY and SVGEGT. V was trimmed by 7 bases and J by 0 bases, leaving 13 bases between them. The CDR3 is 16 residues long. In nucleotides, the CDR3 is TGTGCCAGCAATGGAGGAATCTACTCTGGGGCCAACGTCCTGACTTTC. It specifies CASNGGIYSGANVLTF.

V gene TRBV10-3 combines with J gene TRBJ2-5; 11 nucleotides match TRBD2. Per the germline V gene, CDR1 is ENHRY and CDR2 is SYGVKD. Losses at the gene ends were 10 bases for V and 4 bases for J; bases not matched to a gene: 8. This CDR3 is 14 amino acids long. CDR3 DNA sequence: TGTGCCACCTATAGCGGGAGGGCCGGAGAGACCCAGTACTTC. Its protein product is CATYSGRAGETQYF.

This sequence joins TRBV7-2 and TRBJ1-1; 10 positions agree with TRBD1. Germline values: CDR1 SGHTA, CDR2 FQGNSA. V gave up 10 bases and J gave up 4 bases; unmatched junction bases: 3. CDR3 size: 12 residues. The DNA of the CDR3 is TGTGCCATACGACAGGGGGCCACTGAAGCTTTCTTT. It encodes CAIRQGATEAFF.

V gene TRBV28 combines with J gene TRBJ2-7; D may be TRBD1 (6 bases). Germline CDR1 and CDR2: MDHEN and SYDVKM. This CDR3 contains 14 residues. Trimming left V 4 bases short and J 3 bases short, with 13 bases between. This CDR3 is CASSSPGQYYEQYF. In nucleotides, the CDR3 is TGTGCCAGCAGTTCCCCCGGACAGTACTACGAGCAGTACTTC. The full variable domain, its missing parts supplied by reference TRBV28 and TRBJ2-7, is DVKVTQSSRYLVKRTGEKVFLECVQDMDHENMFWYRQDPGLGLRLIYFSYDVKMKEKGDIPEGYSVSREKKERFSLILESASTNQTSMYLCASSSPGQYYEQYFGPGTRLTVT.

The V and J genes are TRBV9 and TRBJ2-7, with TRBD1 matching 11 bases. CDR1 is SGDLS and CDR2 is YYNGEE in the germline V gene. With 2 bases clipped from V and 0 bases from J, the junction kept 1 base outside the gene matches. The CDR3 covers 15 residues. The CDR3 DNA reads TGTGCCAGCAGCGTCGGGACAGGGGGCTCCTACGAGCAGTACTTC. It is translated as CASSVGTGGSYEQYF.

The gene calls are TRBV20-1 and TRBJ1-5, with TRBD1 matching over 7 bases. The CDR3 has 12 residues. In germline, CDR1 is DFQATT, CDR2 SNEGSKA (reference sequence). The V and J ends lost 4 bases and 4 bases, in that order; junction bases with no gene match: 1. CDR3 sequence (DNA): TGCAGTGCTAACAGGGGAAATCAGCCCCAGCATTTT. Translation: CSANRGNQPQHF.

The chain uses TRBV2 and TRBJ1-2; the match to TRBD1 covers 8 bases. Looked up from germline, CDR1 is SNHLY and CDR2 is FYNNEI. The CDR3 runs 13 residues. Trimming at V came to 5 bases and at J to 7 bases, leaving 6 bases not matched to a gene. The CDR3 protein is CASSTGQVGGYTF. In nucleotides, the CDR3 is TGTGCCAGCAGTACGGGACAGGTTGGTGGCTACACCTTC.

The V gene is TRBV3-1, the J gene TRBJ1-5; perhaps TRBD1 as D (5 bases). The CDR3 covers 15 residues. Germline-derived CDR1 and CDR2 are LGHDT and YNNKEL (reference sequence). Between the trimmed V and J ends, which lost 6 bases and 0 bases, there was a span of 12 bases. The DNA for the CDR3 is TGTGCCAGCAGTATGGGACTCCTTAGCAATCAGCCCCAGCATTTT. Protein sequence: CASSMGLLSNQPQHF.